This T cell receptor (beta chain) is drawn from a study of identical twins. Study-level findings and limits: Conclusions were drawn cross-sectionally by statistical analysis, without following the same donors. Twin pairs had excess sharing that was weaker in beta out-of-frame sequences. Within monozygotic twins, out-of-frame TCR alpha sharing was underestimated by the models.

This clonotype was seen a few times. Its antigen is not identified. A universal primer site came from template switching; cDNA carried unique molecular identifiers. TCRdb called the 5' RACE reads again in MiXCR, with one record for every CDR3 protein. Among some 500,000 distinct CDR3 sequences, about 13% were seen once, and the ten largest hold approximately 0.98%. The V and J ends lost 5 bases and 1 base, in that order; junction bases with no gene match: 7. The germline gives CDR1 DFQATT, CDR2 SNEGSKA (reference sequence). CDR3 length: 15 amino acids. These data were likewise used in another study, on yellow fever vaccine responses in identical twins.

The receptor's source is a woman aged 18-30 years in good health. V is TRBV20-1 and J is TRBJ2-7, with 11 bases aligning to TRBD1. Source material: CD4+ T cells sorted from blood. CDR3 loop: CSAPKRDRGSYEQYF. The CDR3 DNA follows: TGCAGTGCTCCTAAAAGGGACAGGGGGTCCTACGAGCAGTACTTC.